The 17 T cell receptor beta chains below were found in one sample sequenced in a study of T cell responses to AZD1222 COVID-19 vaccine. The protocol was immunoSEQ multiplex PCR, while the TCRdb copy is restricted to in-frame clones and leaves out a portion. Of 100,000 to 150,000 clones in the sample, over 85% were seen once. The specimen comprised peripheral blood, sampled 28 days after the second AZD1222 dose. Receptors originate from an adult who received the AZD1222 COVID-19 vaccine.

CDR3 residues: CASRGLYSNQPQHF. CDR3 DNA sequence: TGTGCCAGCCGGGGACTTTATAGCAATCAGCCCCAGCATTTT. This chain uses TRBV6-5 with TRBJ1-5; D may be TRBD1 (5 bases). Trimming pared 8 bases from V and 0 bases from J, leaving 11 bases between. CDR1 MNHEY and CDR2 SVGAGI come from the germline V gene. The CDR3 totals 14 residues.

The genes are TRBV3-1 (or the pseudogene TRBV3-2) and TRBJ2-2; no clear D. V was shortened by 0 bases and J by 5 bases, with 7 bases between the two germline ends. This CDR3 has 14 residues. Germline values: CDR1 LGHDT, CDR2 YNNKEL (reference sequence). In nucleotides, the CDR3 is TGTGCCAGCAGCCAAGATTTATGGACCGGGGAGCTGTTTTTT. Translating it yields CASSQDLWTGELFF.

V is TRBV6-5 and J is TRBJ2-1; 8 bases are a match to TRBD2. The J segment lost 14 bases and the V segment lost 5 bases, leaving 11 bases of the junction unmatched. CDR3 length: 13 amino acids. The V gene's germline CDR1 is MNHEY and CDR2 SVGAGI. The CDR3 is CASSRVAGSVEFF. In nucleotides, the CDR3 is TGTGCCAGCAGTAGAGTAGCGGGATCGGTCGAGTTCTTC.

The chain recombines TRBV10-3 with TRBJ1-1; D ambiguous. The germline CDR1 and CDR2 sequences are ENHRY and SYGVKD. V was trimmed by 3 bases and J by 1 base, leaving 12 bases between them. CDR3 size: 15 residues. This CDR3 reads CAISDPRARNTEAFF. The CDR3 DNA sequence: TGTGCCATCAGTGATCCCCGGGCGCGGAACACTGAAGCTTTCTTT.

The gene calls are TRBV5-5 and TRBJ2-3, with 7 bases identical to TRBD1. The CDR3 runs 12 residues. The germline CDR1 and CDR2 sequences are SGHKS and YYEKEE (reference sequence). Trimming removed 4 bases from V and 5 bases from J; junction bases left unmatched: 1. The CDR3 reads CASSAGGDTQYF. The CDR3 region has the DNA TGTGCCAGCAGCGCAGGGGGAGATACGCAGTATTTT.

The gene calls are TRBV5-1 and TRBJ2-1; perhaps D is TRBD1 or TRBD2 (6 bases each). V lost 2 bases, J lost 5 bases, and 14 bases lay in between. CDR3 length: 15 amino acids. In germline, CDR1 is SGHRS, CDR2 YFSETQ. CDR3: CASSFTGAYNNEQFF. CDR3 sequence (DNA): TGCGCCAGCAGCTTCACGGGGGCGTATAACAATGAGCAGTTCTTC. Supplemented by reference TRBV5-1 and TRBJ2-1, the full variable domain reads KAGVTQTPRYLIKTRGQQVTLSCSPISGHRSVSWYQQTPGQGLQFLFEYFSETQRNKGNFPGRFSGRQFSNSRSEMNVSTLELGDSALYLCASSFTGAYNNEQFFGPGTRLTVL.

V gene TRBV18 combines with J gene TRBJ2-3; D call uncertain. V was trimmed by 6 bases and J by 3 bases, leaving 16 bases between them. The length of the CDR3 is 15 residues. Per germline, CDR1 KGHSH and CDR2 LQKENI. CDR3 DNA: TGTGCCAGCTCCCTAGACCCGATAAGAACAGATACGCAGTATTTT. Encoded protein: CASSLDPIRTDTQYF.

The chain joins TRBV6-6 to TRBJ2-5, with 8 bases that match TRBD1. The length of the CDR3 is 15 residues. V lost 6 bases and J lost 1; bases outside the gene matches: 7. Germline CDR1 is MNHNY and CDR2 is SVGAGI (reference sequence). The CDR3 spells CASSETGAPQETQYF. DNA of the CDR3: TGTGCCAGCAGCGAGACAGGGGCACCCCAAGAGACCCAGTACTTC.

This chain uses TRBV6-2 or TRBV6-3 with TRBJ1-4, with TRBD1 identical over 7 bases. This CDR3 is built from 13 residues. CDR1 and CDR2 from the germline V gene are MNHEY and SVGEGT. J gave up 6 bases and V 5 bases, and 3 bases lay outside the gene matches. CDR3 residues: CASSRGPDEKLFF. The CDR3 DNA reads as TGTGCCAGCAGTAGGGGGCCGGATGAAAAACTGTTTTTT.

In DNA form, the CDR3 reads TGTGCCAGCAGCCCACAGGGGGCAGCCAGCTCCTACAATGAGCAGTTCTTC. It specifies CASSPQGAASSYNEQFF. The chain employs TRBV11-2 and TRBJ2-1; 9 nucleotides match TRBD1. The trim removed 5 bases at V and 0 bases at J, leaving 8 bases unmatched. From germline, CDR1 is SGHAT and CDR2 FQNNGV. The CDR3 spans 17 residues. The full variable domain, rest sourced from reference TRBV11-2 and TRBJ2-1, is EAGVAQSPRYKIIEKRQSVAFWCNPISGHATLYWYQQILGQGPKLLIQFQNNGVVDDSQLPKDRFSAERLKGVDSTLKIQPAKLEDSAVYLCASSPQGAASSYNEQFFGPGTRLTVL.

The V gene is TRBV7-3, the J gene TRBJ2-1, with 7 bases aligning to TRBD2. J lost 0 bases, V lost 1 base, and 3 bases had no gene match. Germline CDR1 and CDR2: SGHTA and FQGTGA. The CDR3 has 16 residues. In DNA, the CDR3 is TGTGCCAGCAGCTTAAACGGCGGGAGCTCCTACAATGAGCAGTTCTTC. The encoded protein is CASSLNGGSSYNEQFF.

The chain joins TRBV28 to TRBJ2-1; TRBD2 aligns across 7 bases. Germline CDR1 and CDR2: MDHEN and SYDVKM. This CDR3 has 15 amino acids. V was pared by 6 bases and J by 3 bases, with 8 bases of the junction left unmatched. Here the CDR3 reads CASRGEAGRYNEQFF. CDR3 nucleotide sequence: TGTGCCAGCAGAGGAGAAGCGGGGCGCTACAATGAGCAGTTCTTC. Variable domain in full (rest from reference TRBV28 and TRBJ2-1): DVKVTQSSRYLVKRTGEKVFLECVQDMDHENMFWYRQDPGLGLRLIYFSYDVKMKEKGDIPEGYSVSREKKERFSLILESASTNQTSMYLCASRGEAGRYNEQFFGPGTRLTVL.

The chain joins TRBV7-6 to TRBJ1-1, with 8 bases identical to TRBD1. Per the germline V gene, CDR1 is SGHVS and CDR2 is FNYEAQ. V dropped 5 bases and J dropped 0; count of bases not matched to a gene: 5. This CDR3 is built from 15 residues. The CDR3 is CASSVDRAMNTEAFF. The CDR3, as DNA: TGTGCCAGCAGCGTGGACAGGGCCATGAACACTGAAGCTTTCTTT.

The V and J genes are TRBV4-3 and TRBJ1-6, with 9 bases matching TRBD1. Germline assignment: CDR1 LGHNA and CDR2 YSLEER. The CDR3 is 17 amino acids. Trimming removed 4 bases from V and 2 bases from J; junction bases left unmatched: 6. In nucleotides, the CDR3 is TGCGCCAGCAGCCGGAAGACAGGGGGAACCTATAATTCACCCCTCCACTTT. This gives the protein CASSRKTGGTYNSPLHF.

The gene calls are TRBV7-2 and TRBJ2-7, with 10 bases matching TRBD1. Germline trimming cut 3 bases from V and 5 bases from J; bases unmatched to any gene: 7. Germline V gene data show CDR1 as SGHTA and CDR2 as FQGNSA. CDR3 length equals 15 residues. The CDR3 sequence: CASSFRDRGSHEQYF. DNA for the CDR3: TGTGCCAGCAGCTTCCGGGACAGGGGAAGCCACGAGCAGTACTTC. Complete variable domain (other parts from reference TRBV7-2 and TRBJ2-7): GAGVSQSPSNKVTEKGKDVELRCDPISGHTALYWYRQSLGQGLEFLIYFQGNSAPDKSGLPSDRFSAERTGGSVSTLTIQRTQQEDSAVYLCASSFRDRGSHEQYFGPGTRLTVT.

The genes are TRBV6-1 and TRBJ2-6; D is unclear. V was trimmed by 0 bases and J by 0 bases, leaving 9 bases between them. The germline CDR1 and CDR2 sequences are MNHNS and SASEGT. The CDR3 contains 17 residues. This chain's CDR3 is CASSEARTSSGANVLTF. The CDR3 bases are TGTGCCAGCAGTGAAGCGAGAACCAGCTCTGGGGCCAACGTCCTGACTTTC.

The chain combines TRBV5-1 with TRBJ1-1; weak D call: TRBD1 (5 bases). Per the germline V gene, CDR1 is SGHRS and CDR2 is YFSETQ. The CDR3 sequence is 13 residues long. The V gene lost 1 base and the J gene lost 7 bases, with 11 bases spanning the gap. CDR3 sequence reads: CASSLSRGDEAFF. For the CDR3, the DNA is TGCGCCAGCAGCTTGTCACGGGGCGATGAAGCTTTCTTT.